What follows are 8 T cell receptor beta chains derived from one specimen sequenced in a study of cytomegalovirus exposure and HLA in healthy donors. Researchers ran the PCR with 60 Vbeta and 13 Jbeta primers. Produced via immunoSEQ multiplex PCR; TCRdb's table is partial and in-frame only. Of some 190,000 clones listed, over 65% are singletons. Sequences were obtained from PBMCs. The source is a man in his late teens or twenties in good health and CMV-seronegative.

The genes are TRBV29-1 and TRBJ2-1; weak D call: TRBD2 (6 bases). CDR3 size: 12 residues. V shed 5 bases and J shed 4 bases, with 9 bases lying between them. CDR1 is SQVTM and CDR2 is ANQGSEA in the germline V gene. The CDR3 DNA reads as TGCAGCGTTCACCTAGCGTACAATGAGCAGTTCTTC. Protein sequence: CSVHLAYNEQFF.

This clone has ten or more counts. The rearrangement joins TRBV5-6 to TRBJ1-5; unclear D gene. Germline CDR1 reads SGHDT; CDR2 reads YYEEEE. The CDR3 length is 16 residues. The ends were cut back, 0 bases at V and 3 bases at J, with 13 bases in the middle. CDR3 residues: CASSLGLRNSNQPQHF. In DNA, the CDR3 is TGTGCCAGCAGCTTGGGACTGAGGAATTCCAATCAGCCCCAGCATTTT.

The chain has TRBV6-5 and TRBJ2-1; 10 bases line up with TRBD1. This CDR3 spans 14 amino acids. V trimming: 5 bases; J trimming: 7 bases; junction bases outside the gene matches: 5. CDR1 is MNHEY and CDR2 is SVGAGI in the germline V gene. CDR3 in amino acids: CASSMDRGRNEQFF. CDR3 nucleotide sequence: TGTGCCAGCAGTATGGACAGGGGGAGAAATGAGCAGTTCTTC.

This clone was detected once. The CDR3 DNA reads as TGTGCCAGCAGCTTAGAACCGGTGAACACTGAAGCTTTCTTT. Translated: CASSLEPVNTEAFF. This chain links TRBV7-6 with TRBJ1-1; D gene ambiguous. From germline, CDR1 is SGHVS and CDR2 FNYEAQ. This CDR3 is built from 14 residues. Trimming took 1 base from V and 0 from J, leaving 6 bases between them.

This clone was seen once. The chain is built from TRBV9 and TRBJ1-2; D is unresolved. This CDR3 region has 14 residues. The germline V and J ends were trimmed by 0 bases and 6 bases, with 12 bases remaining between them. CDR1 SGDLS and CDR2 YYNGEE come from the germline V gene. DNA for the CDR3: TGTGCCAGCAGCGTAGGGGCGGGGTCCCATGGCTACACCTTC. It yields the protein CASSVGAGSHGYTF.

V gene TRBV6-6 combines with J gene TRBJ2-3; a possible D gene is TRBD1 (7 bases). Germline V gene lookup returns CDR1 MNHNY and CDR2 SVGAGI (reference sequence). With 2 bases removed from V and 1 base from J, the gap between germline ends came to 10 bases. This CDR3 comprises 15 residues. The chain's CDR3 is CASSYTGEGTDTQYF. The DNA of the CDR3 is TGTGCCAGCAGTTACACAGGGGAGGGCACAGATACGCAGTATTTT.

The rearrangement uses TRBV11-2 and TRBJ1-1, with D unresolved. Germline lookup yields CDR1 SGHAT and CDR2 FQNNGV. The CDR3 has 13 amino acids. The V end was cut by 4 bases, the J end by 0 bases, with 6 bases between. DNA for the CDR3: TGTGCCAGCAGCTCGCAGGTGAACACTGAAGCTTTCTTT. This sequence encodes CASSSQVNTEAFF.

The chain uses TRBV18 and TRBJ1-5; D remains unclear. V lost 5 bases and J lost 4, with 18 bases in between. This CDR3 is 16 amino acids long. From germline, CDR1 is KGHSH and CDR2 LQKENI. CDR3 residues: CASSNSLTSGNQPQHF. DNA for the CDR3: TGTGCCAGCTCAAACAGCTTGACCTCGGGGAATCAGCCCCAGCATTTT.